The 18 T cell receptor beta chains in this list originate from one sample, sequenced in a study of beta chain features in type 1 diabetes. What was sequenced were expressed TCRB transcripts, since all of the isolated RNA had been reverse transcribed. Assay: immunoSEQ multiplex PCR; the TCRdb copy retains only in-frame clones and omits some. The sample shows fewer than 250,000 clones, around 14% of them seen only once. The sample was naive CD4+ T cells from blood. Receptor source: a woman between 35 and 50 years old in good health.

The rearrangement uses TRBV7-2 and TRBJ1-2; D is possibly TRBD1 (5 bases). Germline assignment: CDR1 SGHTA and CDR2 FQGNSA. Trimming took off 5 bases at V and 0 bases at J, with 13 bases between the two ends. The CDR3 loop spans 15 amino acids. The CDR3 nucleotides read TGTGCCAGCAGCCCTAGCGGGGCCCCTAACTATGGCTACACCTTC. Residues: CASSPSGAPNYGYTF.

This clone was seen more than once but under ten times. This chain's CDR3 is CASGVVNSPLHF. The DNA of the CDR3 is TGTGCCAGCGGGGTCGTCAATTCACCCCTCCACTTT. The chain recombines TRBV19 with TRBJ1-6; no clear D gene. This CDR3 has 12 amino acids. V was clipped by 9 bases and J by 7 bases, with 10 bases between them. The V gene's germline CDR1 is LNHDA and CDR2 SQIVND (reference sequence).

The rearrangement uses TRBV7-2 and TRBJ2-3; the match to TRBD2 covers 8 bases. Germline-derived CDR1 and CDR2 are SGHTA and FQGNSA. The CDR3 has 15 amino acids. V dropped 5 bases and J dropped 0; count of bases not matched to a gene: 4. The CDR3 protein is CASSGSGVSTDTQYF. The CDR3 region has the DNA TGTGCCAGCAGCGGTAGCGGGGTTAGCACAGATACGCAGTATTTT. Combining the CDR3 with reference TRBV7-2 and TRBJ2-3 gives the whole variable domain GAGVSQSPSNKVTEKGKDVELRCDPISGHTALYWYRQSLGQGLEFLIYFQGNSAPDKSGLPSDRFSAERTGGSVSTLTIQRTQQEDSAVYLCASSGSGVSTDTQYFGPGTRLTVL.

In the case of this clone: Additional DNA sequences in this sample encode the identical CDR3. For the CDR3, the DNA is TGCGCCAGCAGCTTGGACAGGGGTAGCCAGCCCCAGCATTTT. It is translated as CASSLDRGSQPQHF. This chain connects TRBV5-1 to TRBJ1-5, with TRBD1 identical over 7 bases. The CDR3 contains 14 residues. V shed 0 bases, J shed 7 bases, and the junction held 4 bases outside the gene matches. CDR1 is SGHRS, CDR2 YFSETQ, per germline.

This clone occurred a few times. This chain links TRBV2 with TRBJ2-5; D not certain. The germline CDR1 and CDR2 sequences are SNHLY and FYNNEI. Trimming left V 5 bases short and J 0 bases short, with 10 bases between. The CDR3 runs 14 residues. CDR3 amino acids: CASSQGRYQETQYF. In DNA, the CDR3 is TGTGCCAGCAGTCAAGGGCGGTACCAAGAGACCCAGTACTTC.

The rearrangement links TRBV5-4 to TRBJ1-6; the D is unclear. The CDR3 covers 15 residues. CDR1 and CDR2 from the germline V gene are SGHNT and YYREEE (reference sequence). V lost 4 bases and J 4 bases, leaving 12 bases between the germline ends. CDR3 sequence (DNA): TGTGCCAGCAGCAATTGGGGAGATTATAATTCACCCCTCCACTTT. This translates into CASSNWGDYNSPLHF.

This clone has a handful of counts. The rearrangement links TRBV6-1 to TRBJ2-5; D may be TRBD2 (6 bases). With 7 bases removed from V and 5 bases from J, the gap between germline ends came to 17 bases. The CDR3 sequence is 14 residues long. Germline V gene lookup returns CDR1 MNHNS and CDR2 SASEGT. CDR3 in DNA: TGTGCCAGCATCCGGAGGGGTATCTCCGAGACCCAGTACTTC. Translating gives CASIRRGISETQYF.

This clone appeared a few times. V is TRBV4-3 and J is TRBJ1-6; 7 bases align to TRBD1. The J segment lost 3 bases and the V segment lost 4 bases, leaving 9 bases of the junction unmatched. Germline V CDR1 and CDR2: LGHNA, YSLEER. The CDR3 sequence is 17 residues long. The CDR3 region has the DNA TGCGCCAGCAGCCGCGAACAGGGGCCAGTCTATAATTCACCCCTCCACTTT. It translates to CASSREQGPVYNSPLHF.

This clone was seen only once. The chain uses TRBV19 and TRBJ2-3, with D perhaps matching TRBD2 (6 bases). CDR1 is LNHDA and CDR2 is SQIVND in the germline V gene (reference sequence). The CDR3 loop spans 13 amino acids. With 7 bases removed from V and 6 bases from J, the gap between germline ends came to 14 bases. This CDR3 is CASTDRAGDTQYF. In DNA, the CDR3 is TGTGCCAGTACCGATAGGGCGGGGGATACGCAGTATTTT.

This clone was seen at least ten times. CDR3 in amino acids: CASSYDRGNSPLHF. In nucleotides, the CDR3 is TGTGCCAGCAGCTACGACAGGGGTAATTCACCCCTCCACTTT. V is TRBV7-9 and J is TRBJ1-6; TRBD1 matches 8 bases. The germline V gene encodes CDR1 SEHNR and CDR2 FQNEAQ (reference sequence). J gave up 6 bases and V 4 bases, and 2 bases lay outside the gene matches. This CDR3 has 14 amino acids.

The V and J genes are TRBV9 and TRBJ2-3; 10 bases fit TRBD2. The CDR3 length is 15 residues. The ends lost 4 bases at V and 6 bases at J; junction bases unmatched: 8. Germline CDR1 reads SGDLS; CDR2 reads YYNGEE. CDR3 residues: CASSPAGGPLDTQYF. The DNA for the CDR3 is TGTGCCAGCAGCCCAGCGGGGGGGCCATTGGATACGCAGTATTTT.

The V call is TRBV5-4, the J call TRBJ2-2; 12 bases agree with TRBD2. Per germline, CDR1 SGHNT and CDR2 YYREEE (reference sequence). The CDR3 consists of 17 residues. After removal of 4 bases from V and 7 bases from J, the junction contained 11 bases not matched to a gene. The CDR3 spells CASSQTSGGLLGGELFF. CDR3 bases: TGTGCCAGCAGCCAGACTAGCGGGGGACTCCTTGGCGGGGAGCTGTTTTTT.

This chain uses TRBV5-4 with TRBJ2-1; 8 bases are shared with TRBD1. Looked up from germline, CDR1 is SGHNT and CDR2 is YYREEE (reference sequence). V shed 0 bases, J shed 14 bases, and the junction held 1 base outside the gene matches. The CDR3 has 11 amino acids. The CDR3 sequence: CASSLGGQEFF. The CDR3 nucleotides read TGTGCCAGCAGCTTGGGGGGACAGGAGTTCTTC. Variable domain in full (rest from reference TRBV5-4 and TRBJ2-1): ETGVTQSPTHLIKTRGQQVTLRCSSQSGHNTVSWYQQALGQGPQFIFQYYREEENGRGNFPPRFSGLQFPNYSSELNVNALELDDSALYLCASSLGGQEFFGPGTRLTVL.

The chain has TRBV27 and TRBJ2-7, with 7 bases identical to TRBD1. Per germline, CDR1 MNHEY and CDR2 SMNVEV (reference sequence). This CDR3 is built from 15 residues. Trimming cost V 6 bases and J 2 bases; bases outside gene matches: 10. The CDR3 coding sequence is TGTGCCAGCAGCCCCCCGGGACAGCGGCCCTACGAGCAGTACTTC. Protein sequence: CASSPPGQRPYEQYF.

The CDR3 nucleotides read TGTGCCAGCAGCTTAGAGGGGAACAAGAACTCCTACGAGCAGTACTTC. Its protein product is CASSLEGNKNSYEQYF. The chain carries TRBV7-2 and TRBJ2-7; TRBD1 might be the D (5 bases). The CDR3 sequence is 16 residues long. Germline assignment: CDR1 SGHTA and CDR2 FQGNSA. V lost 1 base and J 0 bases, leaving 13 bases between the germline ends.

Only a few counts were recorded for this clone. The chain uses TRBV11-2 and TRBJ2-2, with 10 bases matching TRBD2. This CDR3 region has 15 residues. CDR1 is SGHAT, CDR2 FQNNGV, per germline. V gave up 2 bases and J gave up 7 bases; unmatched junction bases: 4. The CDR3 sequence: CASSLLLAGFGELFF. In nucleotides, the CDR3 is TGTGCCAGCAGCTTATTACTAGCGGGGTTCGGGGAGCTGTTTTTT.

The chain combines TRBV7-9 with TRBJ1-1; no reliable D call. Germline values: CDR1 SEHNR, CDR2 FQNEAQ (reference sequence). V dropped 5 bases and J dropped 5 bases, with 12 bases sitting between them. There are 13 residues in the CDR3. CDR3 nucleotides: TGTGCCAGCAGCACTAGAGGTTTAACTGAAGCTTTCTTT. This sequence encodes CASSTRGLTEAFF.

The chain employs TRBV7-6 and TRBJ2-1; D possibly corresponds to TRBD2 (5 bases). The CDR3 runs 13 residues. Trimming pared 2 bases from V and 9 bases from J, leaving 11 bases between. Germline lookup yields CDR1 SGHVS and CDR2 FNYEAQ. The CDR3 reads CASSLRGFGEQFF. CDR3 in DNA: TGTGCCAGCAGCTTACGAGGGTTTGGTGAGCAGTTCTTC. Together with reference TRBV7-6 and TRBJ2-1, the CDR3 gives the full variable domain: GAGVSQSPRYKVTKRGQDVALRCDPISGHVSLYWYRQALGQGPEFLTYFNYEAQQDKSGLPNDRFSAERPEGSISTLTIQRTEQRDSAMYRCASSLRGFGEQFFGPGTRLTVL.